The rows below give T cell receptor beta chains drawn from one sample of a study of T-cell memory formation after mild COVID-19. TCRdb processed the 5' RACE reads anew with MiXCR; each CDR3 protein has one entry. The table shows 450,000 to 650,000 distinct CDR3 sequences, with roughly 22% occurring only once. The sample was PBMCs or a T cell subset sorted from them (not recorded which). The receptors shown here come from an adult woman who had mild COVID-19 (a few samples of this study predate the infection). Cell type and time point are not known. Both conserved end residues are part of each CDR3. D genes are given only for firm matches. Not all rows give a size; the values are once, few, many and, for expanded clones, a class.

TRBJ2-3 | TRBD2 | . | TRBV20-1 | CSAREGGNTDTQYF | TGCAGCGCCCGGGAGGGGGGAAACACAGATACGCAGTATTTT
TRBJ2-5 | . | few | TRBV7-6 | CASSLAERETQYF | TGTGCCAGCAGCTTAGCAGAGCGGGAGACCCAGTACTTC
TRBJ2-5 | . | few | TRBV6-5 | CASKFRVFGGISETQYF | TGTGCCAGCAAGTTCCGGGTGTTTGGGGGCATTAGTGAGACCCAGTACTTC
TRBJ2-3 | TRBD1 | few | TRBV7-3 | CASSLMGTDTDTQYF | TGTGCCAGCAGCTTAATGGGGACAGACACAGATACGCAGTATTTT
TRBJ2-7 | . | few | TRBV7-9 | CASSLDSLTYEQYF | TGTGCCAGCAGCTTGGACAGCCTAACCTACGAGCAGTACTTC
TRBJ2-7 | . | few | TRBV7-2 | CASTPRAGNVYEQYF | TGTGCCAGCACCCCCCGAGCAGGGAACGTCTACGAGCAGTACTTC
TRBJ1-5 | . | once | TRBV19 | CASMGRQANQPQHF | TGTGCCAGTATGGGTCGACAGGCCAATCAGCCCCAGCATTTT
TRBJ1-2 | . | few | TRBV7-2 | CASSLGWRGVDGYTF | TGTGCCAGCAGCTTAGGATGGCGGGGAGTAGATGGCTACACCTTC
TRBJ2-3 | . | . | TRBV4-3 | CASSQDAAGLVASTDTQYF | TGCGCCAGCAGCCAAGACGCGGCAGGACTTGTTGCTAGCACAGATACGCAGTATTTT
TRBJ1-4 | . | few | TRBV7-9 | CASSLVQGNEKLFF | TGTGCCAGCAGCTTAGTCCAGGGAAATGAAAAACTGTTTTTT
TRBJ1-3 | . | few | TRBV15 | CATSRRGTGNTIYF | TGTGCCACCAGCAGAAGGGGGACTGGAAACACCATATATTTT
TRBJ1-2 | . | many | TRBV20-1 | CSAPLWGYTF | TGCAGCGCTCCGTTATGGGGCTACACCTTC
TRBJ2-5 | . | . | TRBV7-7 | CASSLAAKQETQYF | TGTGCTAGCAGCTTAGCGGCAAAGCAAGAGACCCAGTACTTC
TRBJ2-7 | . | . | TRBV13 | CASSFRVRAYEQYF | TGTGCCAGCAGCTTCCGGGTCAGAGCCTACGAGCAGTACTTC
TRBJ1-5 | TRBD1 | . | TRBV7-9 | CASNDLTGTQTQHF | TGTGCCAGCAACGATTTGACAGGGACCCAGACCCAGCATTTT
TRBJ2-1 | TRBD2 | . | TRBV7-9 | CASSLVPAGDGNEQFF | TGTGCCAGCAGCTTAGTACCAGCGGGAGATGGCAATGAGCAGTTCTTC
TRBJ2-7 | . | many | TRBV5-1 | CASSLEEAGYEQYF | TGCGCCAGCAGCTTGGAGGAGGCGGGTTACGAGCAGTACTTC
TRBJ1-5 | . | few | TRBV27 | CATATGYQPQHF | TGTGCCACCGCAACCGGCTACCAGCCCCAGCATTTT
TRBJ2-2 | TRBD2 | few | TRBV7-3 | CASSSGLAPGELFF | TGTGCCAGCAGCTCCGGACTAGCTCCGGGGGAGCTGTTTTTT
TRBJ2-7 | . | many | TRBV5-1 | CASSYGHSPSYEQYF | TGCGCCAGCAGCTACGGACACTCACCTTCCTACGAGCAGTACTTC
TRBJ2-1 | . | . | TRBV11-2 | CASSLGTAGRSNEQFF | TGTGCCAGCAGCTTAGGAACAGCTGGGAGAAGCAATGAGCAGTTCTTC
TRBJ2-1 | TRBD1 | . | TRBV5-1 | CASSSGTGYYNEQFF | TGCGCCAGCAGCTCCGGGACAGGGTACTACAATGAGCAGTTCTTC
TRBJ2-7 | . | many | TRBV4-2 | CASSQERDQLEQYF | TGTGCCAGCAGCCAAGAGCGGGACCAACTCGAGCAGTACTTC
TRBJ1-3 | . | . | TRBV12-3/TRBV12-4 | CASRLRTDGNTIYF | TGTGCCAGCAGACTTAGGACAGACGGAAACACCATATATTTT
TRBJ2-5 | . | few | TRBV5-1 | CASSLWPGAEETQYF | TGCGCCAGCAGCCTGTGGCCGGGGGCCGAAGAGACCCAGTACTTC
TRBJ2-7 | TRBD1 | few | TRBV20-1 | CSAAGQGDHEQYF | TGCAGTGCTGCGGGACAGGGGGACCACGAGCAGTACTTC
TRBJ1-2 | . | . | TRBV14 | CASSPARGGIYGYTF | TGTGCCAGCAGTCCCGCCCGAGGAGGTATCTATGGCTACACCTTC
TRBJ1-3 | . | . | TRBV7-2 | CASSRGLAGNTIYF | TGTGCCAGCAGCCGCGGACTAGCTGGAAACACCATATATTTT
TRBJ2-3 | . | few | TRBV4-3 | CASSQDQLIARDTQYF | TGCGCCAGCAGCCAAGATCAACTAATAGCGAGAGATACGCAGTATTTT
TRBJ2-3 | TRBD1 | few | TRBV5-1 | CASHRDRGTDTQYF | TGCGCCAGCCACCGGGACAGGGGCACAGATACGCAGTATTTT
TRBJ2-1 | TRBD2 | many | TRBV12-3/TRBV12-4 | CASSLALAGGVSFF | TGTGCCAGCAGTTTAGCACTAGCGGGGGGAGTATCGTTCTTC
TRBJ2-7 | . | few | TRBV5-6 | CASSAWGDQYEQYF | TGTGCCAGCAGCGCTTGGGGGGACCAATACGAGCAGTACTTC
TRBJ1-4 | . | few | TRBV30 | CAWTLGGAANEKLFF | TGTGCCTGGACCCTCGGGGGGGCGGCTAATGAAAAACTGTTTTTT
TRBJ1-1 | TRBD1 | many | TRBV12-3/TRBV12-4 | CASSRQGRTEAFF | TGTGCCAGCAGCCGACAGGGTCGGACTGAAGCTTTCTTT
TRBJ2-6 | . | . | TRBV2 | CASSATLGGSGANVLTF | TGTGCCAGCAGTGCCACCCTCGGAGGTTCTGGGGCCAACGTCCTGACTTTC
TRBJ2-6 | . | . | TRBV7-8 | CASSIRGSGANVLTF | TGTGCCAGCAGCATCAGGGGATCTGGGGCCAACGTCCTGACTTTC
TRBJ2-5 | . | few | TRBV20-1 | CSAQSEGPQETQYF | TGCAGTGCTCAAAGCGAGGGACCCCAAGAGACCCAGTACTTC
TRBJ1-2 | . | few | TRBV5-1 | CASSLGGAAYGYTF | TGCGCCAGCAGCTTGGGGGGAGCGGCCTATGGCTACACCTTC
TRBJ1-1 | . | . | TRBV20-1 | CSAARDMNTEAFF | TGCAGTGCAGCGAGGGATATGAACACTGAAGCTTTCTTT
TRBJ1-2 | . | . | TRBV6-1 | CASSEQTNYGYTF | TGTGCCAGCAGTGAACAGACTAACTATGGCTACACCTTC
TRBJ1-1 | . | . | TRBV10-1 | CASSEGGGGTEAFF | TGCGCCAGCAGTGAGGGGGGAGGGGGCACTGAAGCTTTCTTT
TRBJ2-1 | . | . | TRBV5-1 | CASSPGDGLSEQFF | TGCGCCAGCAGCCCGGGGGATGGACTTTCGGAGCAGTTCTTC
TRBJ2-7 | . | few | TRBV15 | CATRARTTYEQYF | TGTGCCACCAGGGCGCGGACTACCTACGAGCAGTACTTC
TRBJ1-5 | TRBD1 | . | TRBV18 | CASSPTGYNQPQHF | TGTGCCAGCTCACCGACAGGGTACAATCAGCCCCAGCATTTT
TRBJ2-7 | . | few | TRBV4-1 | CASSQDSRSYEQYF | TGCGCCAGCAGCCAAGATTCTCGTTCCTACGAGCAGTACTTC